This record covers a single T cell receptor (beta chain). This clone was detected once. The target of this receptor is not known. No per-base quality is available; no much larger clone lies one base away. The same CDR3 arises from other DNA sequences in this sample as well. After removal of 5 bases from V and 14 bases from J, the junction retains 6 bases not matched to a gene. Via the germline V gene (reference sequence), CDR1 is MNHEY and CDR2 SMNVEV. The CDR3, from cysteine to phenylalanine, totals 12 residues. Only the CDR3 DNA stays, 36 bases, in frame from base 1. This specimen belongs to a study of T cell responses to AZD1222 COVID-19 vaccine (dated by TCRdb to the early 2020s). With respect to the entire study: A total of 230 to 250 trial participants underwent TCR sequencing, of whom about 210 had received two doses of AZD1222 and approximately 25 had received two doses of the MenACWY control vaccine. Enrollment into the trials was organized by age into subgroups of 18-55, 56-69 and 70-plus years, and those subgroups contained roughly 150, 30 and 60 TCR-sequenced participants, respectively. Beyond this particular receptor, the publication reports: In the small 56-69-year group, the increase in depth fell short of significance, most likely because of low power. Reportedly, almost half of the unique spike-specific TCRs recognized epitopes lying outside the regions that are mutated in the B.1.351 and B.1.1.7 variants. Participants were mostly white British and included more females than males, and it was suggested by the authors that clonal diversity may have been underestimated. No day 14 peak-response samples were available, so repertoires were characterized only after the peak T cell response. A significant rise in spike-specific TCR breadth and depth was observed after two AZD1222 doses relative to day 0 and relative to MenACWY recipients. Only six or seven AZD1222 recipients were SARS-CoV-2 seropositive at baseline, limiting conclusions about previously exposed vaccinees. CD4 TCRs associated with the vaccine covered the entire spike protein, and the dominant responses were in regions 160-218 and 743-854.

The time point label, as the study defines it: about 28 days (+/-7) after the second vaccine dose. Because spike-specific TCR depth and breadth did not differ between the two schedules, AZD1222 recipients who got a second dose at roughly 4 weeks were pooled with those who got a second dose at roughly 12 weeks. Samples from vaccinated people were obtained from the UK trials COV001 and COV002, which included a single-blind randomized controlled phase 2/3 trial of AZD1222 (ChAdOx1 nCoV-19) in healthy adults. For TCRbeta chain sequencing, PBMC samples from trial participants were taken at day 0 and at day 28 after the second dose. The CDR3 regions of human TCRbeta chains were analyzed by immunosequencing. The study's own analysis went as follows. TCRs in the repertoires were matched against a reference library of SARS-CoV-2-specific TCRs that had been generated with the MIRA antigen-specificity platform. Breadth meant the fraction of unique TCRs that were SARS-CoV-2-associated, whereas depth meant the fraction of total T cells that were SARS-CoV-2-associated. Using the MIRA data, each spike-specific TCR was mapped to the spike region that the TCR reacts to and placed in a CD4 or CD8 class. Log10-transformed breadth and depth values were compared by one-way ANOVA with Sidak's multiple comparisons tests. TCRdb provides this immuneACCESS table in a form limited to in-frame rearrangements. Some clones are lacking; in checked studies, under half of them reflect an unresolved V gene, and why the rest are absent is not known. The D gene and trimming were derived from the DNA, and the V and J assignments and clone size from that table. Here the sample has more than 85,000 clones; 70% to 90% occur a single time. Less than 4.5% of the sample is held by the ten biggest clonotypes.

The source is an adult who received the AZD1222 COVID-19 vaccine. The chain was built from TRBV27 and TRBJ1-6; 7 middle bases align to TRBD1. The starting material was peripheral blood, obtained 28 days after the second AZD1222 dose. The sequence in DNA is TGTGCCAGCAGTATAGACAGGGTAACCCTCCACTTT. This translates into CASSIDRVTLHF.